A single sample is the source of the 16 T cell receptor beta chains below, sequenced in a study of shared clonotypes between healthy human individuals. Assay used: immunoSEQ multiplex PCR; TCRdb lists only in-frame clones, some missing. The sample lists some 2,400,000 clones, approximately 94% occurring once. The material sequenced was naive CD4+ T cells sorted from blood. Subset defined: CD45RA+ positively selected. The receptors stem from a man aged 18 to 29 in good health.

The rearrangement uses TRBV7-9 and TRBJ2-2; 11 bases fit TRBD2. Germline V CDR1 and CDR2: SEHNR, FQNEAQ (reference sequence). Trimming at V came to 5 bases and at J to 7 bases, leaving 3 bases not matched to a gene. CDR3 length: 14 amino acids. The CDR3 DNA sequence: TGTGCCAGCAGCCCCCTAGCGGGGGGCGGGGAGCTGTTTTTT. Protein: CASSPLAGGGELFF. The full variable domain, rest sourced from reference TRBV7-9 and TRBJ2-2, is DTGVSQNPRHKITKRGQNVTFRCDPISEHNRLYWYRQTLGQGPEFLTYFQNEAQLEKSRLLSDRFSAERPKGSFSTLEIQRTEQGDSAMYLCASSPLAGGGELFFGEGSRLTVL.

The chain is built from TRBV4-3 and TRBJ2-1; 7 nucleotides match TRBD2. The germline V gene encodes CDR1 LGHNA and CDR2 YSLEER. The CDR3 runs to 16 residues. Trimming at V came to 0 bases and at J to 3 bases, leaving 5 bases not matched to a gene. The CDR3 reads CASSQDQGGSYNEQFF. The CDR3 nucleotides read TGCGCCAGCAGCCAAGATCAGGGCGGGAGCTACAATGAGCAGTTCTTC.

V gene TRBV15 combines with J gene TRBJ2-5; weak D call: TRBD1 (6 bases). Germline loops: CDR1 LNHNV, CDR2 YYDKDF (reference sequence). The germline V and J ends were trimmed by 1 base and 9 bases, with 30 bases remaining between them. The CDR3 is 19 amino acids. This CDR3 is CATSRVGEGTLSPPGAQYF. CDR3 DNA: TGTGCCACCAGCAGAGTCGGTGAGGGGACCCTCTCCCCCCCAGGGGCCCAGTACTTC.

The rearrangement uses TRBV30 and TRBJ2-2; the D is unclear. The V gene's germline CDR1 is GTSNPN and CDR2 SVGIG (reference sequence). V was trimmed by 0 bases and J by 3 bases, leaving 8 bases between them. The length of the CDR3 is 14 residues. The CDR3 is CAWSVLRDTGELFF. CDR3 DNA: TGTGCCTGGAGTGTACTAAGGGACACCGGGGAGCTGTTTTTT.

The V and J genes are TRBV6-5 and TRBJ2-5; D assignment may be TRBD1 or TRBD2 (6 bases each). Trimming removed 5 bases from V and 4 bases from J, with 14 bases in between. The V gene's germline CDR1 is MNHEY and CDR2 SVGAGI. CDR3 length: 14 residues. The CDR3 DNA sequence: TGTGCCAGCAGTCGAGGGGGGCCGATAGAGACCCAGTACTTC. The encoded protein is CASSRGGPIETQYF.

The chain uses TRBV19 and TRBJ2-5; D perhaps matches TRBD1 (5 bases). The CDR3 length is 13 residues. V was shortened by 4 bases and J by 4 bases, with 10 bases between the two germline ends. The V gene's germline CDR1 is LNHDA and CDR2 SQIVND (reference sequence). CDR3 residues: CASSNLRGETQYF. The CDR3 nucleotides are TGTGCCAGTAGTAACCTTAGGGGAGAGACCCAGTACTTC.

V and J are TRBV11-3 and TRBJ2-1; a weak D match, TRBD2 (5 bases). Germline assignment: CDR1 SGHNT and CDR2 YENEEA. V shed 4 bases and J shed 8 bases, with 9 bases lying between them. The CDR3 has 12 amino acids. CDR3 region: CASSSEAHEQFF. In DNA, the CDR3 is TGTGCCAGCAGCTCGGAGGCTCATGAGCAGTTCTTC.

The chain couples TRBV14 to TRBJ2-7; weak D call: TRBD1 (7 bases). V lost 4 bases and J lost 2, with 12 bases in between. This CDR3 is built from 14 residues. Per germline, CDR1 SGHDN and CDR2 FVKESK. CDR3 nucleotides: TGTGCCAGCAGCCCGGCAGGGGGGACCTACGAGCAGTACTTC. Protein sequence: CASSPAGGTYEQYF.

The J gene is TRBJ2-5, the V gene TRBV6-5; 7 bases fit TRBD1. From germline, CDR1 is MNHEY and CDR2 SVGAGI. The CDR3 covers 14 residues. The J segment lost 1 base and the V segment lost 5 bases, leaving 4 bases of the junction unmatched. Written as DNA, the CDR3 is TGTGCCAGCAGTCCCGGACAGGCCCAAGAGACCCAGTACTTC. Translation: CASSPGQAQETQYF.

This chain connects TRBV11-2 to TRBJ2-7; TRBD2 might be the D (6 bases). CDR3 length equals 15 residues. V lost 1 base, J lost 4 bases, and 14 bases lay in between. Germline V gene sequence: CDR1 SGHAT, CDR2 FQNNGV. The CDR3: CASSLVAGSGYEQYF. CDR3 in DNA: TGTGCCAGCAGCTTAGTTGCGGGAAGTGGATACGAGCAGTACTTC.

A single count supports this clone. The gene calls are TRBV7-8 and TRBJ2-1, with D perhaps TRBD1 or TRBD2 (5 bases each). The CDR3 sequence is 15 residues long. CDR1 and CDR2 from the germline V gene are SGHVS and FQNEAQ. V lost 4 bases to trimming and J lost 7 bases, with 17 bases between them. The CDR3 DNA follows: TGTGCCAGCAGCTACGTCCGGGACCGCCTTAATGAGCAGTTCTTC. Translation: CASSYVRDRLNEQFF.

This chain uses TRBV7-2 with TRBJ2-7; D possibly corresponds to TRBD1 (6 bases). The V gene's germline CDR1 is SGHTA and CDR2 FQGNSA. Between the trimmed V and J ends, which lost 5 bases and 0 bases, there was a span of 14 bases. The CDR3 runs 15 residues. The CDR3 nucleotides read TGTGCCAGCAGCCCGGACAGTGAGGGCTCCTACGAGCAGTACTTC. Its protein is CASSPDSEGSYEQYF.

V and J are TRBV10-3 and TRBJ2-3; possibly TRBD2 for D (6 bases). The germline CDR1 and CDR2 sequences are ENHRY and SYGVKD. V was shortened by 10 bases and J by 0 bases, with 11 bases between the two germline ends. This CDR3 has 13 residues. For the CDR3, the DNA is TGTGCCACACTAGCACCCAGCACAGATACGCAGTATTTT. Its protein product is CATLAPSTDTQYF.

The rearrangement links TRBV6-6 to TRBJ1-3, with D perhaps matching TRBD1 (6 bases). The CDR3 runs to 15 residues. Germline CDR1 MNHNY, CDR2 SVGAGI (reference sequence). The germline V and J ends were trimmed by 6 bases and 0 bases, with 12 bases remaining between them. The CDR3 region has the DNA TGTGCCAGCAGCACTCGGGGGGCCTCTGGAAACACCATATATTTT. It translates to CASSTRGASGNTIYF.

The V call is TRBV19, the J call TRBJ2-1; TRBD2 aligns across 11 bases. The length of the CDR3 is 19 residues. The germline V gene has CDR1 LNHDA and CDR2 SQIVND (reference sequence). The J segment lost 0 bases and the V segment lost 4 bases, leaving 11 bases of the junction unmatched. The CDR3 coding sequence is TGTGCCAGTAGTAAAGGGTTAGCGGGAGGGAGGAGCTCCTACAATGAGCAGTTCTTC. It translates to CASSKGLAGGRSSYNEQFF. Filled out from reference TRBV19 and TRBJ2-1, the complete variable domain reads DGGITQSPKYLFRKEGQNVTLSCEQNLNHDAMYWYRQDPGQGLRLIYYSQIVNDFQKGDIAEGYSVSREKKESFPLTVTSAQKNPTAFYLCASSKGLAGGRSSYNEQFFGPGTRLTVL.

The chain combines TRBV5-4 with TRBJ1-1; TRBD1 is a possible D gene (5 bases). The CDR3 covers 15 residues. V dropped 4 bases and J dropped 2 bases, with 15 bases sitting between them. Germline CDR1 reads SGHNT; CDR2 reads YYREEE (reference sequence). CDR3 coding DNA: TGTGCCAGCAGCGCGGTAGGGACGGGTAACACTGAAGCTTTCTTT. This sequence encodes CASSAVGTGNTEAFF.